The sequence of this TCR beta chain was determined in a study of early T cells in non-severe SARS-CoV-2 infection. This clonotype was seen ten or more times. V shed 5 bases, J shed 1 base, and the junction held 7 bases outside the gene matches. The CDR3 loop spans 17 amino acids. The germline CDR1 and CDR2 sequences are SEHNR and FQNEAQ (reference sequence). TCRdb passed the 5' RACE reads through MiXCR, listing each CDR3 protein once. Here the sample spans some 30,000 distinct CDR3 sequences, approximately 4.4% being singletons. The TCR sequence derives from an adult who was a healthcare worker with PCR-confirmed SARS-CoV-2 infection or an uninfected control (not recorded which). This sequence joins TRBV7-9 and TRBJ2-1; 11 nucleotides align to TRBD2. The source material was whole blood. DNA of the CDR3: TGTGCCAGCAGCCCGAGACTAGCGGGGATGTCCTACAATGAGCAGTTCTTC. Translated: CASSPRLAGMSYNEQFF.